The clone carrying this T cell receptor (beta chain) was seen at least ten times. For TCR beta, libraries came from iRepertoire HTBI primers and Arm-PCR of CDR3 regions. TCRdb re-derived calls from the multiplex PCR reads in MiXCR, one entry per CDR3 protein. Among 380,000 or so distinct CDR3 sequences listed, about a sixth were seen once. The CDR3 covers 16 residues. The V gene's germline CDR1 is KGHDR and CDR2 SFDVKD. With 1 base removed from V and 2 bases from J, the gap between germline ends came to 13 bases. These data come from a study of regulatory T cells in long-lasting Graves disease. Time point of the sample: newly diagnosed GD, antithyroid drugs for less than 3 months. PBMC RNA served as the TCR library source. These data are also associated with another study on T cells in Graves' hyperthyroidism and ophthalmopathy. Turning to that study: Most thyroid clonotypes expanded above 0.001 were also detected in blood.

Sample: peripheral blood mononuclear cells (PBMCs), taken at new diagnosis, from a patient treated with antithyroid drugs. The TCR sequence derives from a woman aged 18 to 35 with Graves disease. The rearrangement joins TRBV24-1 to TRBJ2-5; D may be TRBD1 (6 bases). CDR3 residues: CATSDFPTGLQETQYF. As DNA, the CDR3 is TGTGCCACCAGTGATTTCCCGACAGGCCTTCAAGAGACCCAGTACTTC.